What follows are 31 T cell receptor beta chains derived from one specimen sequenced in a study of OX40 agonist ivuxolimab in advanced cancers. Profiled with immunoSEQ multiplex PCR; TCRdb holds only in-frame clones, not every one. The table lists over 80,000 clones, about 90% of them singletons. The source material was CD4+ or CD8+ T cells sorted from blood, sampled in a trial of the OX40 agonist ivuxolimab. The receptors were sampled from an adult with an advanced solid tumor such as melanoma, head and neck, liver or kidney cancer.

The rearrangement links TRBV7-2 to TRBJ1-5, with 10 bases aligning to TRBD1. The CDR3 runs to 15 residues. The germline V gene has CDR1 SGHTA and CDR2 FQGNSA. The V and J ends lost 5 bases and 5 bases, in that order; junction bases with no gene match: 6. CDR3 in amino acids: CASSRGQGVYQPQHF. In DNA form, the CDR3 reads TGTGCCAGCAGCCGAGGACAGGGGGTATATCAGCCCCAGCATTTT.

This chain uses TRBV6-5 with TRBJ1-5; D remains unclear. This CDR3 region has 15 residues. Trimming pared 6 bases from V and 1 base from J, leaving 13 bases between. CDR1 is MNHEY and CDR2 is SVGAGI in the germline V gene. The CDR3 reads CASSLGRASNQPQHF. The CDR3 DNA follows: TGTGCCAGCAGCCTGGGAAGGGCCAGCAATCAGCCCCAGCATTTT.

This chain uses TRBV30 with TRBJ1-1; 7 bases align to TRBD1. This CDR3 comprises 13 residues. V lost 4 bases to trimming and J lost 0 bases; unmatched junction nucleotides: 2. Germline V gene sequence: CDR1 GTSNPN, CDR2 SVGIG (reference sequence). The CDR3 nucleotides are TGTGCCTGGATCGACAGGGTGAACACTGAAGCTTTCTTT. This codes for CAWIDRVNTEAFF.

This clone has a handful of counts. Compared with germline, one end of the junction differs, possibly owing to a read error. As DNA, the CDR3 is TGTGCCAGCAGAGAAGGGACGTTACCTACGAATGGCTACACCTTC. It codes for CASREGTLPTNGYTF. V gene TRBV6-1 combines with J gene TRBJ1-2, with a weak D call TRBD1 (5 bases). The CDR3 loop spans 15 amino acids. Germline V gene lookup returns CDR1 MNHNS and CDR2 SASEGT.

This clone was detected a few times. The J gene is TRBJ1-2, the V gene TRBV29-1; weak D call: TRBD1 (5 bases). This CDR3 has 11 amino acids. Germline CDR1 reads SQVTM; CDR2 reads ANQGSEA. V lost 4 bases and J 10 bases, leaving 13 bases between the germline ends. This CDR3 reads CSVGQGVDYTF. The CDR3 DNA is TGCAGCGTTGGGCAGGGAGTAGACTACACCTTC.

As to this clone: Distinct nucleotide sequences in the sample also encode this CDR3. The rearrangement joins TRBV11-2 to TRBJ2-2; D is undetermined. The CDR3 has 12 amino acids. V was pared by 5 bases and J by 2 bases, with 3 bases between. The germline V gene has CDR1 SGHAT and CDR2 FQNNGV. The CDR3 here is CASSLNTGELFF. In DNA, the CDR3 is TGTGCCAGCAGCCTAAACACCGGGGAGCTGTTTTTT.

The V call is TRBV29-1, the J call TRBJ2-7; D gene uncertain. V was trimmed by 4 bases and J by 2 bases, leaving 9 bases between them. The CDR3 has 12 residues. Germline CDR1 is SQVTM and CDR2 is ANQGSEA. The CDR3 is CSVARTTYEQYF. The CDR3 DNA reads as TGCAGCGTTGCCCGTACCACCTACGAGCAGTACTTC.

This CDR3 reads CASSKLAGGRSYNEQFF. The CDR3 DNA reads TGTGCCAGCTCAAAACTAGCGGGAGGGAGGAGTTACAATGAGCAGTTCTTC. The genes are TRBV18 and TRBJ2-1; 13 bases map to TRBD2. There are 17 residues in the CDR3. Trimming took 5 bases from V and 4 from J; bases not matched to a gene: 8. Germline assignment: CDR1 KGHSH and CDR2 LQKENI.

This chain uses TRBV19 with TRBJ2-3; TRBD1 matches at 7 bases. V gave up 6 bases and J gave up 7 bases; unmatched junction bases: 10. The CDR3 runs to 14 residues. Germline loops: CDR1 LNHDA, CDR2 SQIVND (reference sequence). Here the CDR3 reads CASSTGTVTNTQYF. For the CDR3, the DNA is TGTGCCAGTAGCACCGGGACAGTCACTAATACGCAGTATTTT.

The chain combines TRBV5-1 with TRBJ1-5, with D perhaps TRBD1 (5 bases). V gave up 6 bases and J gave up 2 bases, with 18 bases separating them. The CDR3 is 16 amino acids. Germline V lookup: CDR1 SGHRS, CDR2 YFSETQ. In DNA, the CDR3 is TGCGCCAGCAAAGGCAGGGAAGTATCTGGCAATCAGCCCCAGCATTTT. Protein product: CASKGREVSGNQPQHF.

The chain employs TRBV15 and TRBJ1-3, with 7 bases lining up with TRBD1. CDR1 LNHNV and CDR2 YYDKDF come from the germline V gene (reference sequence). The CDR3 runs to 18 residues. The V segment lost 2 bases and the J segment 1 base; nucleotides outside the gene matches: 11. CDR3 sequence (DNA): TGTGCCACCAGCAGAAACATACAGGGGAAAGGGTCTGGAAACACCATATATTTT. This translates into CATSRNIQGKGSGNTIYF. Drawing the rest from reference TRBV15 and TRBJ1-3, the complete variable domain is DAMVIQNPRYQVTQFGKPVTLSCSQTLNHNVMYWYQQKSSQAPKLLFHYYDKDFNNEADTPDNFQSRRPNTSFCFLDIRSPGLGDTAMYLCATSRNIQGKGSGNTIYFGEGSWLTVV.

This chain links TRBV10-1 with TRBJ2-3; unclear D gene. Germline V gene data show CDR1 as WNHNN and CDR2 as SYGVQD (reference sequence). This CDR3 is 11 amino acids long. Trimming shortened V by 2 bases and J by 3 bases, and 0 bases separated the two germline ends. The CDR3 spells CASSETDTQYF. The CDR3 DNA sequence: TGCGCCAGCAGTGAGACAGATACGCAGTATTTT.

The chain couples TRBV30 to TRBJ2-1, with 12 bases identical to TRBD2. Per the germline V gene, CDR1 is GTSNPN and CDR2 is SVGIG (reference sequence). This CDR3 comprises 15 residues. Trimming at V came to 2 bases and at J to 5 bases, leaving 4 bases not matched to a gene. CDR3 coding DNA: TGTGCCTGGAGTTCTAGCGGGAGGGCCAACAATGAGCAGTTCTTC. Protein sequence: CAWSSSGRANNEQFF.

This rearrangement joins TRBV6-1 to TRBJ1-5; TRBD1 aligns across 12 bases. CDR1 is MNHNS, CDR2 SASEGT, per germline. CDR3 length equals 18 residues. V was pared by 4 bases and J by 1 base, with 8 bases of the junction left unmatched. CDR3 residues: CASSGGQGAPGSNQPQHF. CDR3 bases: TGTGCCAGCAGTGGGGGACAGGGGGCGCCGGGAAGCAATCAGCCCCAGCATTTT.

The V call is TRBV9, the J call TRBJ1-4; D is possibly TRBD1 (5 bases). V gave up 0 bases and J gave up 7 bases, with 10 bases separating them. Germline V CDR1 and CDR2: SGDLS, YYNGEE. CDR3 length equals 14 residues. The CDR3 protein is CASSVDPRAEKLFF. CDR3 bases: TGTGCCAGCAGCGTAGATCCCAGGGCTGAAAAACTGTTTTTT.

The chain couples TRBV27 to TRBJ2-7, with D tentatively TRBD2 (6 bases). V was cut by 2 bases and J by 4 bases, with 18 bases left in between. CDR1 MNHEY and CDR2 SMNVEV come from the germline V gene (reference sequence). The CDR3 covers 16 residues. CDR3: CASSLGLAGGIYEQYF. DNA for the CDR3: TGTGCCAGCAGTTTAGGGCTAGCTGGGGGGATATACGAGCAGTACTTC.

The chain carries TRBV7-3 and TRBJ2-5; D unresolved. V was clipped by 5 bases and J by 5 bases, with 12 bases between them. This CDR3 has 13 residues. Germline CDR1 is SGHTA and CDR2 is FQGTGA. For the CDR3, the DNA is TGTGCCAGCAGCCCGTCCTTAAAGGAGACCCAGTACTTC. Translating gives CASSPSLKETQYF. The full variable domain, in which reference TRBV7-3 and TRBJ2-5 provide the parts outside the CDR3, is GAGVSQTPSNKVTEKGKYVELRCDPISGHTALYWYRQSLGQGPEFLIYFQGTGAADDSGLPNDRFFAVRPEGSVSTLKIQRTERGDSAVYLCASSPSLKETQYFGPGTRLLVL.

This clone was counted only a few times. The chain employs TRBV6-6 and TRBJ2-7; D is ambiguous. Trimming removed 0 bases from V and 2 bases from J, with 8 bases in between. Germline loops: CDR1 MNHNY, CDR2 SVGAGI (reference sequence). The CDR3 covers 14 residues. This chain's CDR3 is CASSYSFDPYEQYF. CDR3 nucleotide sequence: TGTGCCAGCAGTTACTCTTTCGATCCCTACGAGCAGTACTTC.

This clone has a handful of counts. The V call is TRBV5-1, the J call TRBJ1-4, with D possibly matching TRBD1 (5 bases). This CDR3 contains 16 residues. Germline V CDR1 and CDR2: SGHRS, YFSETQ. V lost 4 bases and J lost 5, with 18 bases in between. Here the CDR3 DNA reads TGCGCCAGCAGCCCGGTGGGGCAGGCCCAAAATGAAAAACTGTTTTTT. This gives the protein CASSPVGQAQNEKLFF.

This chain uses TRBV5-1 with TRBJ1-1, with no clear D. The germline CDR1 and CDR2 sequences are SGHRS and YFSETQ. The CDR3 has 14 amino acids. Deletions cut 0 bases from V and 0 bases from J, with 6 bases between. In nucleotides, the CDR3 is TGCGCCAGCAGCTTGGACGGTTTGAACACTGAAGCTTTCTTT. Residues: CASSLDGLNTEAFF.

The genes are TRBV27 and TRBJ2-3; D not certain. Trimming removed 8 bases from V and 1 base from J, with 22 bases in between. CDR1 MNHEY and CDR2 SMNVEV come from the germline V gene (reference sequence). CDR3 length: 17 residues. CDR3 protein: CASGRGRYETGTDTQYF. Here the CDR3 DNA reads TGTGCCAGCGGCCGTGGACGCTACGAAACCGGCACAGATACGCAGTATTTT.

The chain has TRBV5-1 and TRBJ2-7; D gene uncertain. Germline CDR1 is SGHRS and CDR2 is YFSETQ. V lost 4 bases and J lost 5, with 10 bases in between. This CDR3 comprises 12 residues. The CDR3 DNA sequence: TGCGCCAGCAGCCTTCCTACCCACGAGCAGTACTTC. The encoded protein is CASSLPTHEQYF.

This clone was picked up a small number of times. This rearrangement joins TRBV5-8 to TRBJ1-2, with D possibly matching TRBD1 (6 bases). The germline V gene encodes CDR1 SGHTS and CDR2 YDEGEE. The CDR3 has 15 amino acids. The V end lost 0 bases, the J end lost 8 bases, and 17 bases lay between the germline ends. The CDR3: CASSLAVAGVWGYTF. The CDR3 nucleotides are TGTGCCAGCAGCTTGGCCGTCGCAGGGGTTTGGGGCTACACCTTC. The entire variable domain, with the rest obtained from reference TRBV5-8 and TRBJ1-2, is as follows: EAGVTQSPTHLIKTRGQQATLRCSPISGHTSVYWYQQALGLGLQFLLWYDEGEERNRGNFPPRFSGRQFPNYSSELNVNALELEDSALYLCASSLAVAGVWGYTFGSGTRLTVV.

The chain carries TRBV28 and TRBJ1-2; TRBD1 is a possible D gene (6 bases). Germline V gene data show CDR1 as MDHEN and CDR2 as SYDVKM. This CDR3 region has 11 residues. The V and J ends lost 8 bases and 8 bases respectively, with 12 bases between them. For the CDR3, the DNA is TGTGCCAGCTTTACAGGGAGCGGCTACACCTTC. This encodes CASFTGSGYTF.

The chain recombines TRBV27 with TRBJ1-5; D is unresolved. The germline CDR1 and CDR2 sequences are MNHEY and SMNVEV (reference sequence). The V end lost 3 bases, the J end lost 0 bases, and 9 bases lay between the germline ends. This CDR3 contains 15 residues. CDR3: CASSFKGFSNQPQHF. The CDR3 region has the DNA TGTGCCAGCAGTTTTAAGGGATTTAGCAATCAGCCCCAGCATTTT.

The chain joins TRBV27 to TRBJ2-1, with unresolved D. Trimming removed 2 bases from V and 1 base from J, with 9 bases in between. Germline CDR1 is MNHEY and CDR2 is SMNVEV (reference sequence). CDR3 length: 15 residues. This CDR3 is CASSLPDGSYNEQFF. In DNA form, the CDR3 reads TGTGCCAGCAGTTTACCGGACGGATCCTACAATGAGCAGTTCTTC.

The chain joins TRBV7-9 to TRBJ1-1; TRBD1 is a possible D gene (5 bases). Germline V gene sequence: CDR1 SEHNR, CDR2 FQNEAQ (reference sequence). Trimming took 4 bases from V and 8 from J, leaving 8 bases between them. The CDR3 has 11 amino acids. CDR3 in DNA: TGTGCCAGCAGCTCCGGGACCGAAGCTTTCTTT. It translates to CASSSGTEAFF.

The CDR3 sequence is CASSDRQASNYGYTF. The CDR3 nucleotides read TGTGCCAGCAGTGATCGACAGGCTTCTAACTATGGCTACACCTTC. The rearrangement links TRBV2 to TRBJ1-2, with D possibly TRBD1 on 6 matching bases. The V end was cut by 3 bases, the J end by 0 bases, with 11 bases between. Germline CDR1 SNHLY, CDR2 FYNNEI. The CDR3 is made up of 15 amino acids.

V is TRBV7-6 and J is TRBJ1-1; D uncertain. V shed 5 bases and J shed 0 bases, with 4 bases lying between them. This CDR3 has 12 amino acids. Germline V gene lookup returns CDR1 SGHVS and CDR2 FNYEAQ. The chain's CDR3 is CASSAMNTEAFF. As DNA, the CDR3 is TGTGCCAGCAGCGCAATGAACACTGAAGCTTTCTTT.

V and J are TRBV19 and TRBJ2-1; no clear D gene. CDR1 LNHDA and CDR2 SQIVND come from the germline V gene (reference sequence). The CDR3 extends over 11 amino acids. V was clipped by 7 bases and J by 3 bases, with 4 bases between them. DNA of the CDR3: TGTGCCAGTACCGGCTACAATGAGCAGTTCTTC. As protein: CASTGYNEQFF.

The count of this clone is one. The rearrangement joins TRBV5-1 to TRBJ2-7; 7 bases map to TRBD1. Germline values: CDR1 SGHRS, CDR2 YFSETQ. V shed 0 bases and J 3 bases; nucleotides not matched to a gene: 9. The length of the CDR3 is 16 residues. Here the CDR3 DNA reads TGCGCCAGCAGCTTGGGCCCATACAGGGGAAGCTACGAGCAGTACTTC. It yields the protein CASSLGPYRGSYEQYF.